Listed here is a single T cell receptor beta chain. Its binding antigen is unknown. Base qualities were left out, and no much larger clone turns up one base away. On a MiSeq, deep resolution sequencing aimed for a depth between 1 in 1 million and 1 in 200,000 T cells, with each clonotype covered 10x on average. TCR beta libraries were generated with the immunoSEQ hsTCRB Kit. From the authors' description of their analysis: Data were analyzed with ImmunoSEQ Data Assistant and ImmunoSEQ Analyzer, with V, D and J genes assigned per IMGT definitions. Clonality, which ranges from 0 to 1, was calculated as one minus the normalized Shannon entropy of productive rearrangement frequencies. Only overrepresented clonotypes making up at least 0.05% of the repertoire of each patient were included in the public clonotype analysis. Roughly 12 age-matched healthy donor repertoires from immuneACCESS were used as controls for clonality. TCRdb took over this immuneACCESS table, retaining in-frame rearrangements with V and J assigned. Such tables are incomplete; in checked studies, under half of the missing clones stem from an unresolved V gene, and the remainder is unexplained. That table gives V, J and clone size, and the DNA gave D and trimming. The sample includes more than 75,000 clones, with approximately 77% observed a single time. The ten largest make up roughly 24% of the sample.

This sample is drawn from a study of cytotoxic CD8 clonotypes in ibrutinib-treated CLL (dated by TCRdb to the early 2020s). Describing the broader study: The cohort included about 15 treatment-naive and about a dozen relapsed/refractory patients; about 18 were IGHV unmutated. An average of 255,043 productive templates and 94,082 productive rearrangements was obtained per sample. Partial responses were observed in roughly 24 patients and complete responses in 2; after a median follow-up of 68 months, remission was maintained in approximately 14 patients and progression was observed in around twelve. Longitudinal samples were available for about 30% of the roughly 90 trial participants. Every sample from remission and from progressive disease was obtained while the patients were still on ibrutinib. Cryopreserved peripheral blood mononuclear cells were collected at three points: before therapy, at response, and at either sustained remission or disease progression. Response samples were taken after a median of roughly 12 months on treatment, ranging from about 6 to 36 months.

The time point label, read with the paper, signifies: around 25 months on ibrutinib. For TCR beta library preparation, approximately 1.8 micrograms of genomic DNA was extracted from cryopreserved PBMCs. Longitudinal blood samples from CLL patients receiving ibrutinib monotherapy were subjected to high-throughput TCR beta sequencing. The patients took part in an open-label, single-center phase 2 trial of ibrutinib monotherapy. What the research found in general, with its limitations: An increase in clonality was observed at ibrutinib response, with clonality remaining stable during sustained remission and falling back toward baseline at progression. At baseline, clonality was higher than in age-matched healthy donors and showed a strong correlation with circulating CD8+ T-cell counts. Sustained-remission and progressing patients did not have matched sampling times, and lymph node repertoires were not examined. Public clonotypes were found to be uncommon and were observed to contract or remain stable during treatment; the increase in clonality was shown to reflect expansion of private clonotypes at ibrutinib response.

The CDR3 spans 13 residues, from the cysteine through the phenylalanine. Only the CDR3 part of the read is kept: 39 bases, read in frame from the first base. According to the germline V gene, CDR1 reads SGHRS and CDR2 reads YFSETQ. Trimmed from V: 4 bases; trimmed from J: 5 bases; junction bases lacking a gene match: 1. This TCR derives from a human donor with chronic lymphocytic leukemia. The rearranged chain carries TRBV5-1 and TRBJ2-5, and 11 junctional nucleotides match TRBD1. Specimen: PBMCs, collected after 24 months of ibrutinib treatment. The CDR3 protein: CASSRDRGETQYF. The DNA reads as follows: TGCGCCAGCAGCAGGGACAGGGGGGAGACCCAGTACTTC.